This T cell receptor (beta chain) derives from a study of shared clonotypes between healthy human individuals. Findings and limits, study-wide: Generation probability values for non-shared clonotypes were lower than those for clonotypes shared by all four donors. Incompleteness in sorted-subset sequencing, despite large depth, was shown by rarefaction.

Original methodology: For the immunoSEQ data, sequences were junction-only without quality scores, so filtering differed. TCRdb's copy holds only in-frame clones and misses some; the assay was immunoSEQ multiplex PCR. The V and J calls and clone size were taken over from that table, and D and trimming were inferred from the DNA. The table lists about 870,000 clones, 80% to 95% of them singletons. J was trimmed by 6 bases and V by 9 bases; bases with no gene match: 8. Germline V gene data show CDR1 as LGHNT and CDR2 as FRNRAP. This CDR3 has 13 residues. Naive-designated CD8 cells lacked CD45RO, were positively enriched for CCR7, and omitted terminally differentiated effector memory CD45RA+ cells. This clone was seen a handful of times. Its antigen is unknown.

Sequenced input: naive CD8+ T cells sorted from blood. V usage is TRBV12-5 and J usage is TRBJ2-3, with 8 bases lining up with TRBD2. The clonotype originates from a man aged 25-40 years in good health. For the CDR3, the DNA is TGTGCTAGAGACAGCGGGAGCCCCGATACGCAGTATTTT. Translation gives CARDSGSPDTQYF. The full variable domain, completed using reference TRBV12-5 and TRBJ2-3, is DARVTQTPRHKVTEMGQEVTMRCQPILGHNTVFWYRQTMMQGLELLAYFRNRAPLDDSGMPKDRFSAEMPDATLATLKIQPSEPRDSAVYFCARDSGSPDTQYFGPGTRLTVL.